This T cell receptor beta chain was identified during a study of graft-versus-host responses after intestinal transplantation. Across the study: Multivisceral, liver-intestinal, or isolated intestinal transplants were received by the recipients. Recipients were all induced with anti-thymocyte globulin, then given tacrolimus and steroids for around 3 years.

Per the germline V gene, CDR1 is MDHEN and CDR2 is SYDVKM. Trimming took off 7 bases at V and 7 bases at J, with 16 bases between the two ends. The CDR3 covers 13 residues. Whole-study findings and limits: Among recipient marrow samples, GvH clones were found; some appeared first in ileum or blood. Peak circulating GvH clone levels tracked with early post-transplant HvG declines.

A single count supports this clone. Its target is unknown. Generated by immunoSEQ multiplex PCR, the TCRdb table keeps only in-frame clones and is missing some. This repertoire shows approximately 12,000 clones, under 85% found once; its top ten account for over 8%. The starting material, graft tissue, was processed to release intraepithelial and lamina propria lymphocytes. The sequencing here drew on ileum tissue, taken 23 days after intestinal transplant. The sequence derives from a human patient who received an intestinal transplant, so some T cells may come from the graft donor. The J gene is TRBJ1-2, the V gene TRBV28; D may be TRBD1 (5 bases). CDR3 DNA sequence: TGTGCCAGCATCCGGGACCCAGATCTTGGCTACACCTTC. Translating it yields CASIRDPDLGYTF.